The rows below give T cell receptor beta chains drawn from one sample of a study of radiotherapy plus CTLA-4 blockade in lung cancer. Repertoires were generated with immunoSEQ multiplex PCR, while TCRdb's copy carries only in-frame clones and drops some. Of fewer than 90,000 clones listed, roughly 80% were seen once; the top ten hold 0.75% to 0.85%. Material: peripheral blood, obtained from a patient treated with radiotherapy plus ipilimumab. These receptors originate from a human donor with non-small cell lung cancer who had stable disease on radiotherapy plus ipilimumab. Each CDR3 is given with its conserved first and last residue. D genes are given only for firm matches. The size field is filled for only some rows; it gives once, few, many or a size class.

CDR3	DNA	V	J	size	D
CASSPGQVYEQYF	TGTGCCAGCAGTCCGGGACAGGTCTACGAGCAGTACTTC	TRBV6-6	TRBJ2-7	-	TRBD1
CASSLVASYNEQFF	TGCGCCAGCAGCTTGGTGGCCAGCTACAATGAGCAGTTCTTC	TRBV5-1	TRBJ2-1	-	-
CASSLGLAADTQYF	TGTGCCAGCAGCTTAGGGCTAGCGGCCGATACGCAGTATTTT	TRBV7-3	TRBJ2-3	-	TRBD2
CASSANWRGAAQYF	TGTGCCAGCAGCGCCAACTGGCGGGGGGCAGCGCAGTATTTT	TRBV6-6	TRBJ2-3	-	TRBD2
CASSPRKARFYEQYF	TGTGCCAGCAGCCCCCGAAAAGCCCGTTTCTACGAGCAGTACTTC	TRBV14	TRBJ2-7	-	-
CASSGAGRGDVGTEAFF	TGTGCCAGCAGTGGAGCGGGGCGAGGAGACGTGGGGACTGAAGCTTTCTTT	TRBV6-1	TRBJ1-1	-	-
CASSYSKTAVVGEQYF	TGTGCCAGCAGTTACTCGAAGACAGCGGTGGTGGGGGAGCAGTACTTC	TRBV6-5	TRBJ2-7	once	-
CASSSFGANTGELFF	TGTGCCAGCAGCTCCTTCGGTGCGAACACCGGGGAGCTGTTTTTT	TRBV5-4	TRBJ2-2	-	-
CASSPLSSGGYTDTQYF	TGTGCCAGCAGCCCTTTGTCTAGCGGGGGTTACACAGATACGCAGTATTTT	TRBV7-2	TRBJ2-3	-	TRBD2
CASSIEGLSYNEQFF	TGTGCCAGTAGTATTGAGGGACTTTCATACAATGAGCAGTTCTTC	TRBV19	TRBJ2-1	-	-
CASSPRMGANQPQHF	TGTGCCAGCTCACCAAGGATGGGGGCCAATCAGCCCCAGCATTTT	TRBV18	TRBJ1-5	-	-
CASSLTAAQETQYF	TGTGCTAGCAGCCTAACAGCAGCACAAGAGACCCAGTACTTC	TRBV7-7	TRBJ2-5	once	-
CASSFGDSTDTQYF	TGCGCCAGCAGCTTCGGGGACAGCACAGATACGCAGTATTTT	TRBV5-1	TRBJ2-3	-	-
CSVEGTGSYTF	TGCAGCGTTGAAGGGACAGGGAGCTACACCTTC	TRBV29-1	TRBJ1-2	-	TRBD1
CASSPSGRDTDTQYF	TGTGCCAGCAGTCCTAGCGGGAGGGACACAGATACGCAGTATTTT	TRBV6-1	TRBJ2-3	-	TRBD2
CASSSGPRSPLHF	TGTGCCAGCAGTTCGGGACCTCGCTCACCCCTCCACTTT	TRBV6-1	TRBJ1-6	once	-
CASSARTSGEPGYNEQFF	TGTGCCAGCAGCGCCCGGACTAGCGGGGAACCAGGGTACAATGAGCAGTTCTTC	TRBV9	TRBJ2-1	-	TRBD2
CASKTGLGANVLTF	TGTGCCAGCAAAACAGGGTTAGGGGCCAACGTCCTGACTTTC	TRBV6-4	TRBJ2-6	few	-
CASTKATIAGADSTDTQYF	TGTGCCAGCACCAAAGCAACCATAGCGGGGGCTGACAGCACAGATACGCAGTATTTT	TRBV27	TRBJ2-3	-	TRBD2
CASSDRGRSEKLFF	TGTGCCAGCAGTGACCGGGGGCGCAGTGAAAAACTGTTTTTT	TRBV2	TRBJ1-4	-	-
CASSPSGVAGELFF	TGTGCCAGCTCACCAAGCGGAGTTGCCGGGGAGCTGTTTTTT	TRBV18	TRBJ2-2	-	-
CASILQGPTEAFF	TGTGCCAGCATCCTACAGGGTCCCACTGAAGCTTTCTTT	TRBV2	TRBJ1-1	-	-
CASSLAGTGGPARQYF	TGCGCCAGCAGCTTGGCCGGTACTGGGGGCCCCGCCCGCCAGTACTTC	TRBV5-1	TRBJ2-4	-	-
CASSLQDPSTDTQYF	TGCGCCAGCAGCCTCCAAGACCCTAGCACAGATACGCAGTATTTT	TRBV5-1	TRBJ2-3	-	-
CASSLKGGGTGELFF	TGTGCCAGCAGCTTAAAGGGAGGCGGCACCGGGGAGCTGTTTTTT	TRBV7-2	TRBJ2-2	-	-
CSATRGPVLHF	TGCAGTGCTACCCGGGGCCCAGTCTTACACTTC	TRBV20-1	TRBJ2-7	-	-
CASSVEPKNTEAFF	TGTGCCAGCAGCGTAGAACCGAAGAACACTGAAGCTTTCTTT	TRBV9	TRBJ1-1	once	-
CASRKTGTSYNEQFF	TGTGCCAGCAGAAAGACTGGAACCTCCTACAATGAGCAGTTCTTC	TRBV6-1	TRBJ2-1	-	-
CASSQPGEGNTIYF	TGTGCCAGCAGTCAACCGGGTGAAGGAAACACCATATATTTT	TRBV6-6	TRBJ1-3	-	-
CASSLAGSGARWTDTQYF	TGCGCCAGCAGCTTGGCCGGATCAGGGGCGAGGTGGACAGATACGCAGTATTTT	TRBV5-1	TRBJ2-3	-	-
CASSQSGDTQYF	TGCGCCAGCAGCCAATCAGGTGATACGCAGTATTTT	TRBV16	TRBJ2-3	-	-
CASSFGTSGRGDTQYF	TGTGCCAGCAGCTTCGGGACTAGCGGGAGAGGGGATACGCAGTATTTT	TRBV7-3	TRBJ2-3	-	TRBD2
CASSETGAGTEAFF	TGTGCCAGCAGTGAAACAGGGGCTGGGACTGAAGCTTTCTTT	TRBV6-1	TRBJ1-1	-	TRBD1
CASSLTAGLGSEAFF	TGTGCCAGCAGCTTAACAGCGGGGCTGGGTTCTGAAGCTTTCTTT	TRBV7-3	TRBJ1-1	-	-
CASSADYRPYNEQFF	TGTGCCAGTAGTGCCGACTACCGACCCTACAATGAGCAGTTCTTC	TRBV19	TRBJ2-1	once	-
CASSVASGGYNSPLHF	TGTGCCAGCAGCGTAGCTTCAGGCGGTTATAATTCACCCCTCCACTTT	TRBV9	TRBJ1-6	-	-
CTSSPRQNYGKGNEKLFF	TGCACCAGCAGCCCCCGACAGAACTACGGTAAGGGTAATGAAAAACTGTTTTTT	TRBV1	TRBJ1-4	few	-
CAWSVQIDYGYTF	TGTGCCTGGAGTGTACAGATCGACTATGGCTACACCTTC	TRBV30	TRBJ1-2	-	-
CASSFQGSSSDEQYF	TGTGCCAGCAGTTTCCAGGGGTCGAGTTCAGACGAGCAGTACTTC	TRBV28	TRBJ2-7	-	-
CASSPQGGNSPLHF	TGTGCCAGCAGTCCCCAGGGCGGGAATTCACCCCTCCACTTT	TRBV2	TRBJ1-6	-	-
CASSLGQPTYEQYF	TGTGCCAGCAGCTTAGGGCAGCCCACCTACGAGCAGTACTTC	TRBV7-8	TRBJ2-7	few	-
CASRAGTGFLGNTIYF	TGCGCCAGCAGGGCCGGGACAGGGTTTTTGGGAAACACCATATATTTT	TRBV10-2	TRBJ1-3	-	TRBD1
CASSGTGGPSSGNTIYF	TGTGCCAGCAGCGGGACAGGGGGCCCCTCCTCTGGAAACACCATATATTTT	TRBV7-9	TRBJ1-3	-	TRBD1
CASSTIGPYNSPLHF	TGTGCCAGCAGCACAATAGGGCCCTATAATTCACCCCTCCACTTT	TRBV6-6	TRBJ1-6	-	-
CASSPRTGFSPLHF	TGTGCCAGCAGCCCAAGGACAGGTTTTTCACCCCTCCACTTT	TRBV7-8	TRBJ1-6	-	TRBD1